This T cell receptor (beta chain) derives from a study of CD4 T cells in relation to SARS-CoV-2 and coronaviruses. TCRdb keeps only in-frame clones here, not all; method: immunoSEQ multiplex PCR. The data contain 37,000 or so clones, 82% of them singletons. With V trimmed by 3 bases and J by 6 bases, 7 bases remained unmatched. In germline, CDR1 is WNHNN, CDR2 SYGVQD (reference sequence). The CDR3 is 15 amino acids. This clone was detected only once. The antigen is undetermined. The TCR was taken from an adult with COVID-19. Input material: naive CD4+ T cells from PBMCs, cultured in vitro. Subset meaning: naive CD4+ T cells isolated by negative enrichment. This chain joins TRBV10-1 and TRBJ2-3; the match to TRBD2 covers 9 bases. CDR3 coding DNA: TGCGCCAGCAGTGAATCCGGGACTAGCAGGGATACGCAGTATTTT. Protein product: CASSESGTSRDTQYF.